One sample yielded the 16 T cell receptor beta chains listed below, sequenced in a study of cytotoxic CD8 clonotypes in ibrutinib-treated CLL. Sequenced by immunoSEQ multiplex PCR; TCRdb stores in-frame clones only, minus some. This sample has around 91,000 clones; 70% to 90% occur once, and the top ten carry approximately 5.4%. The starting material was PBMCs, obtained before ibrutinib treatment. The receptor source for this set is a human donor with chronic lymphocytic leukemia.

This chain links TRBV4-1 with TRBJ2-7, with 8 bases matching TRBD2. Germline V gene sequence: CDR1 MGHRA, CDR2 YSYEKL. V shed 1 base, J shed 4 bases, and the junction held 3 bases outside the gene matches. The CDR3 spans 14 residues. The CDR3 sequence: CASSQGREGYEQYF. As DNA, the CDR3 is TGCGCCAGCAGCCAAGGACGGGAGGGGTACGAGCAGTACTTC.

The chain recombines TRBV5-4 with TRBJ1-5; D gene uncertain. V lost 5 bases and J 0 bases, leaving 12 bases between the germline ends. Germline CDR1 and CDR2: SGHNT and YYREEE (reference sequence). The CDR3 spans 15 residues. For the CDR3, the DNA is TGTGCCAGCAGGCTTGATCTGGATAGCAATCAGCCCCAGCATTTT. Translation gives CASRLDLDSNQPQHF.

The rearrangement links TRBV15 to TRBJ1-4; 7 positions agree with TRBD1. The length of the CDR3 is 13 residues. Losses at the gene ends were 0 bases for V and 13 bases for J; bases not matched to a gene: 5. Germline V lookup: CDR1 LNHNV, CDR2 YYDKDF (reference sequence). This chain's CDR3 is CATSRDLGTALFF. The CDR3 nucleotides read TGTGCCACCAGCAGAGATCTTGGGACAGCACTGTTTTTT.

The CDR3 nucleotides are TGTGCCAGCAGCGTATGGCCCGCCCCGACAGCCTCCTATGGCTACACCTTC. This codes for CASSVWPAPTASYGYTF. This chain joins TRBV9 and TRBJ1-2; tentatively, D is TRBD1 (5 bases). V was trimmed by 1 base and J by 4 bases, leaving 20 bases between them. The germline CDR1 and CDR2 sequences are SGDLS and YYNGEE. The CDR3 runs 17 residues.

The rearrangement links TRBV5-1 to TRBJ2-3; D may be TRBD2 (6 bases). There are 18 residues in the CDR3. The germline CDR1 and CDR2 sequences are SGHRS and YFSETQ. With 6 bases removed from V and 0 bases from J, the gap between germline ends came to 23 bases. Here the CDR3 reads CASKHSTYSGESTDTQYF. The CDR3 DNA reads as TGCGCCAGCAAACATTCAACTTATAGCGGAGAGAGCACAGATACGCAGTATTTT.

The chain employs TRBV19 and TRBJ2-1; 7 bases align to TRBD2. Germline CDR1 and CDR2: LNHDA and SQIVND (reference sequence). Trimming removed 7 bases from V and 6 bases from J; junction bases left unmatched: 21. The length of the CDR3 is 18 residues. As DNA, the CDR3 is TGTGCCAGTACTACTGCCCTCGGGGTGGGCGGGAGAGCCAATGAGCAGTTCTTC. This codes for CASTTALGVGGRANEQFF.

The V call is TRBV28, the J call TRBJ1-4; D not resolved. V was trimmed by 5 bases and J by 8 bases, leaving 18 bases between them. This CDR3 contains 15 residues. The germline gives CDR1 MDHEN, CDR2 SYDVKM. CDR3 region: CASSPQGFGPEKLFF. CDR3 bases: TGTGCCAGCAGTCCACAAGGGTTTGGGCCGGAAAAACTGTTTTTT. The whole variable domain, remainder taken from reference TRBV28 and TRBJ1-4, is DVKVTQSSRYLVKRTGEKVFLECVQDMDHENMFWYRQDPGLGLRLIYFSYDVKMKEKGDIPEGYSVSREKKERFSLILESASTNQTSMYLCASSPQGFGPEKLFFGSGTQLSVL.

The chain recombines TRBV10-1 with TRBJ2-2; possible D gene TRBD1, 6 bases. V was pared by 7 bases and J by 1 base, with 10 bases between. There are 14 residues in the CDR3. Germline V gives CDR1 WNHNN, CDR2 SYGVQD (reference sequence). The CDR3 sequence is CASTDRLNTGELFF. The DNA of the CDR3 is TGCGCCAGCACCGACAGGCTGAACACCGGGGAGCTGTTTTTT.

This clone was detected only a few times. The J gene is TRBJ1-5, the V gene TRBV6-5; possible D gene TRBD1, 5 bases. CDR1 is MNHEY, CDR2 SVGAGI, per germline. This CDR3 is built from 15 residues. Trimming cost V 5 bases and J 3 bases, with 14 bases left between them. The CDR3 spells CASSATGTANQPQHF. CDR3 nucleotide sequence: TGTGCCAGCAGTGCAACCGGGACGGCCAATCAGCCCCAGCATTTT.

The CDR3 loop is CASSPGANYGYTF. CDR3 sequence (DNA): TGTGCCAGCTCACCAGGGGCTAACTATGGCTACACCTTC. The chain has TRBV18 and TRBJ1-2; no clear D gene. The CDR3 is 13 amino acids. V was clipped by 2 bases and J by 0 bases, with 4 bases between them. Per the germline V gene, CDR1 is KGHSH and CDR2 is LQKENI.

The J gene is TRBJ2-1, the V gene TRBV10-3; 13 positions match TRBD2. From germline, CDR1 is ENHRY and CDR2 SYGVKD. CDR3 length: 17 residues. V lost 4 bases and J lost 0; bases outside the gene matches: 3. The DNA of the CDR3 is TGTGCCATCAGTGGGTGGACTAGCGGGAGCTCCTACAATGAGCAGTTCTTC. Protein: CAISGWTSGSSYNEQFF.

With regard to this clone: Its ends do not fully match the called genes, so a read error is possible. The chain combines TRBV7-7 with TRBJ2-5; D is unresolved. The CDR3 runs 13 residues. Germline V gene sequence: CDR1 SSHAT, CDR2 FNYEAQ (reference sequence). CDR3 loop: CASSLNLEETQYF. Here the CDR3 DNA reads TGTGCTAGCAGCTTAAACCTCGAGGAGACCCAGTACTTC.

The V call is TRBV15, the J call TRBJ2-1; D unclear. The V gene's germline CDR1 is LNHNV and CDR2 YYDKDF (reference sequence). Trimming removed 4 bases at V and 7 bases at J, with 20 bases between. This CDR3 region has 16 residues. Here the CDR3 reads CATSKSPTPLGNEQFF. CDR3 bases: TGTGCCACCAGCAAATCTCCCACCCCCCTGGGGAATGAGCAGTTCTTC.

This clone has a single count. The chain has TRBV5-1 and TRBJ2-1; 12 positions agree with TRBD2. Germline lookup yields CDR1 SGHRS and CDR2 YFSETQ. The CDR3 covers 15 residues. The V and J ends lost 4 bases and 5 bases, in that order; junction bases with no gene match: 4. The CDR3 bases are TGCGCCAGCAGCCCAAGGACTAGCGGGGACAATGAGCAGTTCTTC. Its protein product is CASSPRTSGDNEQFF.

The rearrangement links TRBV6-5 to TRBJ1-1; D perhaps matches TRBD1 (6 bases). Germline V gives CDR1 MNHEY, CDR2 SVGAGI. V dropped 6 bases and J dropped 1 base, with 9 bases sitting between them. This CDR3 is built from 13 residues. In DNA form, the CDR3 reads TGTGCCAGCAGACAGGGTTGGAACACTGAAGCTTTCTTT. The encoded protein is CASRQGWNTEAFF.

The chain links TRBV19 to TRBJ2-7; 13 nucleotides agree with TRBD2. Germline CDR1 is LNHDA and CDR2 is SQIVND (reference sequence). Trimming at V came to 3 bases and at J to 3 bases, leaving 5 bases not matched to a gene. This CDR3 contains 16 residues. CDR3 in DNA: TGTGCCAGTAGTATCCCCAGACTAGCGGGAGGCTACGAGCAGTACTTC. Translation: CASSIPRLAGGYEQYF.